A single sample gave rise to the 8 T cell receptor beta chains below, sequenced in a study of T cell repertoires in cytomegalovirus infection. MiXCR, applied by TCRdb to the reads, yields one record per CDR3 protein. The sample yields a few hundred thousand distinct CDR3 sequences, roughly 42% seen once. Their antigens are not known. This specimen consisted of cultured PBMCs, obtained from culture after CMV antigen stimulation. The receptors were gathered from a human donor in good health (CMV status not recorded). Some clones in this sample may be carry-over from other donors' samples.

This chain joins TRBV28 and TRBJ2-7; 7 bases map to TRBD2. Germline assignment: CDR1 MDHEN and CDR2 SYDVKM. The V gene end was trimmed by 6 bases and the J gene end by 5 bases; junction bases not matched to a gene: 10. This CDR3 is 14 amino acids long. CDR3 sequence (DNA): TGTGCCAGCAGACCACCGGGGGGTCCCCACGAGCAGTACTTC. It translates to CASRPPGGPHEQYF.

The chain is built from TRBV11-2 and TRBJ2-1; tentative D call: TRBD2 (6 bases). Germline V CDR1 and CDR2: SGHAT, FQNNGV. Trimming pared 3 bases from V and 5 bases from J, leaving 14 bases between. This CDR3 is 15 amino acids long. The CDR3 DNA sequence: TGTGCCAGCAGCTTCGGAGCGGGTCGGAACAATGAGCAGTTCTTC. Its protein product is CASSFGAGRNNEQFF.

In its sample, this clonotype was seen a few times. The V call is TRBV6-5, the J call TRBJ2-3; maybe TRBD2 (5 bases). CDR3 length equals 15 residues. V shed 4 bases and J shed 5 bases, with 16 bases lying between them. Germline-derived CDR1 and CDR2 are MNHEY and SVGAGI. The CDR3 DNA reads TGTGCCAGCAGTTCCCTCCCGCTAGCCGAAGATACGCAGTATTTT. The encoded protein is CASSSLPLAEDTQYF.

The chain combines TRBV12-3 or TRBV12-4 with TRBJ2-5; 7 bases are a match to TRBD2. J gave up 5 bases and V 7 bases, and 7 bases lay outside the gene matches. The CDR3 spans 13 residues. The CDR3 spells CASTSPGGETQYF. CDR3 sequence (DNA): TGTGCCAGCACCTCCCCCGGGGGGGAGACCCAGTACTTC.

This clonotype was picked up a small number of times. The V gene is TRBV6-6, the J gene TRBJ1-5; D remains unclear. The CDR3 extends over 15 amino acids. Per germline, CDR1 MNHNY and CDR2 SVGAGI (reference sequence). Between the trimmed V and J ends, which lost 5 bases and 8 bases, there was a span of 19 bases. The CDR3 DNA is TGTGCCAGCAGTGGAACCGGACCGGTGGGAGAGCCCCAGCATTTT. Protein product: CASSGTGPVGEPQHF.

V is TRBV20-1 and J is TRBJ2-7; D is uncertain. CDR1 is DFQATT and CDR2 is SNEGSKA in the germline V gene (reference sequence). Trimming stripped 4 bases from V and 0 bases from J, with 10 bases between. The CDR3 is 13 amino acids. CDR3 sequence: CSAMKANSYEQYF. CDR3 coding DNA: TGCAGTGCTATGAAGGCTAACTCCTACGAGCAGTACTTC.

This chain uses TRBV9 with TRBJ2-7; 7 positions agree with TRBD1. CDR1 is SGDLS, CDR2 YYNGEE, per germline. The CDR3 loop spans 13 amino acids. The junction had 6 bases not matched to a gene; V was cut back by 4 bases and J by 5 bases. The CDR3 loop is CASSLDRAHEQYF. CDR3 coding DNA: TGTGCCAGCAGCCTCGACAGGGCCCACGAGCAGTACTTC.

Regarding this clonotype: Since no conserved phenylalanine or tryptophan closes the CDR3, a read error is the likely cause. This chain joins TRBV7-8 and TRBJ2-1; D call uncertain. CDR3 length: 14 residues. The germline V gene has CDR1 SGHVS and CDR2 FQNEAQ. With 1 base removed from V and 5 bases from J, the gap between germline ends came to 9 bases. CDR3 residues: CASSLEWADNEQFL. The CDR3 bases are TGTGCCAGCAGCTTAGAGTGGGCGGACAATGAGCAGTTCCTC.